The 8 T cell receptor beta chains given below trace back to one sample, sequenced in a study of cytomegalovirus exposure and HLA in healthy donors. Researchers ran the PCR with 60 Vbeta and 13 Jbeta primers. This table comes from immunoSEQ multiplex PCR, and its TCRdb copy is limited to in-frame clones, with some not included. The data show about 190,000 clones, with 77% seen just once and roughly 2% held by the top ten. Sequenced sample: PBMCs. Source of these receptors: a woman aged 30 to 39 in good health and CMV-seropositive.

The V gene is TRBV30, the J gene TRBJ2-3; D is uncertain. V shed 2 bases and J shed 5 bases, with 5 bases lying between them. The germline CDR1 and CDR2 sequences are GTSNPN and SVGIG (reference sequence). The CDR3 extends over 11 amino acids. The CDR3 DNA reads TGTGCCTGGAGTTCTCTAGATACGCAGTATTTT. Translating it yields CAWSSLDTQYF.

The chain joins TRBV7-3 to TRBJ2-3; weak D call: TRBD2 (7 bases). This CDR3 has 15 amino acids. Germline CDR1 reads SGHTA; CDR2 reads FQGTGA. V lost 5 bases to trimming and J lost 3 bases, with 15 bases between them. The CDR3 loop reads CASSVVGGQTDTQYF. The CDR3 DNA reads TGTGCCAGCAGCGTAGTCGGGGGGCAGACAGATACGCAGTATTTT.

The V and J genes are TRBV13 and TRBJ1-2, with 7 bases aligning to TRBD1. V shed 4 bases and J 4 bases; nucleotides not matched to a gene: 12. Germline V gives CDR1 PRHDT, CDR2 FYEKMQ (reference sequence). This CDR3 has 16 amino acids. For the CDR3, the DNA is TGTGCCAGCAGCTCCACGGCCCGAGACAGGGTCTATGGCTACACCTTC. Its translation: CASSSTARDRVYGYTF.

This sequence joins TRBV7-3 and TRBJ2-3, with D possibly matching TRBD1 (5 bases). Trimming removed 4 bases from V and 5 bases from J, with 16 bases in between. The CDR3 runs 15 residues. Germline V gives CDR1 SGHTA, CDR2 FQGTGA. The CDR3 loop is CASSYGPRARDTQYF. Written as DNA, the CDR3 is TGTGCCAGCAGCTACGGTCCCAGGGCGAGAGATACGCAGTATTTT.

There are a few counts of this clone. The genes are TRBV19 and TRBJ1-2, with unresolved D. CDR1 is LNHDA, CDR2 SQIVND, per germline (reference sequence). The CDR3 runs to 10 residues. The V end was cut by 9 bases, the J end by 8 bases, with 10 bases between. In DNA form, the CDR3 reads TGTGCCAGGACGCGCGGAGGCTACACCTTC. Amino acid sequence: CARTRGGYTF.

This clone showed up just once. Its ends do not fully match the called genes, so a read error is possible. The rearrangement uses TRBV19 and TRBJ2-1, with TRBD2 matching 8 bases. This CDR3 spans 14 amino acids. Germline lookup yields CDR1 LNHDA and CDR2 SQIVND (reference sequence). The CDR3 DNA reads TGTGCCGGTAGGAGGACTAGCAACTACAATGAGCAGTTCTTC. This translates into CAGRRTSNYNEQFF.

The rearrangement links TRBV27 to TRBJ2-1; D is unclear. Trimming took 0 bases from V and 6 from J, leaving 15 bases between them. Per the germline V gene, CDR1 is MNHEY and CDR2 is SMNVEV (reference sequence). The CDR3 has 16 residues. CDR3 nucleotide sequence: TGTGCCAGCAGTTTATCGAGTCGAGGAAAGAGCAATGAGCAGTTCTTC. Protein: CASSLSSRGKSNEQFF.

This rearrangement joins TRBV10-3 to TRBJ2-1; 9 bases line up with TRBD2. V lost 8 bases, J lost 8 bases, and 7 bases stayed unmatched. The CDR3 contains 13 residues. Germline V gene data show CDR1 as ENHRY and CDR2 as SYGVKD. The CDR3, as DNA: TGTGCCATCGCCGTCGAGCGGGAGGATGAGCAGTTCTTC. Amino acid sequence: CAIAVEREDEQFF.